A single sample gave rise to the 18 T cell receptor beta chains below, sequenced in a study of T cells in Graves' hyperthyroidism and ophthalmopathy. RNA transcripts provided the source from which TCR beta CDR3 regions were amplified. The HTBI set primed first-round TCR CDR3 RT-PCR. TCRdb processed the multiplex PCR reads anew with MiXCR; each CDR3 protein has one entry. The profile shows around 420,000 distinct CDR3 sequences, about a sixth of them singletons. The sample taken for sequencing was blood. The receptor source for this set is a woman younger than 35 with Graves' hyperthyroidism.

This clonotype was counted many times. This chain uses TRBV6-1 with TRBJ2-7; 9 bases map to TRBD1. Per germline, CDR1 MNHNS and CDR2 SASEGT. The J segment lost 9 bases and the V segment lost 3 bases, leaving 9 bases of the junction unmatched. The CDR3 consists of 14 residues. The CDR3 reads CASSDTGGERGQYF. The CDR3 nucleotides are TGTGCCAGCAGTGACACAGGGGGCGAGCGGGGGCAGTACTTC.

This clonotype showed up many times. This sequence joins TRBV4-1 and TRBJ1-2, with 7 positions matching TRBD1. CDR3 length: 14 amino acids. CDR1 MGHRA and CDR2 YSYEKL come from the germline V gene. V was clipped by 4 bases and J by 4 bases; unmatched bases: 6. DNA for the CDR3: TGCGCCAGCAGCCTAGGGGGCGAGGGCTATGGCTACACCTTC. Protein product: CASSLGGEGYGYTF.

This clonotype was seen ten or more times. The V gene is TRBV6-1, the J gene TRBJ2-5; 10 nucleotides match TRBD1. V dropped 5 bases and J dropped 5; count of bases not matched to a gene: 8. CDR1 MNHNS and CDR2 SASEGT come from the germline V gene. The CDR3 spans 15 residues. CDR3 loop: CASSSPDRGVETQYF. The CDR3 DNA is TGTGCCAGCAGTTCCCCGGACAGGGGGGTCGAGACCCAGTACTTC.

This clonotype appeared many times. The V gene is TRBV20-1, the J gene TRBJ1-6, with D perhaps TRBD1 (5 bases). Germline V gene data show CDR1 as DFQATT and CDR2 as SNEGSKA (reference sequence). V was pared by 2 bases and J by 0 bases, with 11 bases between. The CDR3 runs 16 residues. CDR3 amino acids: CSARLEGDSYNSPLHF. The CDR3 DNA reads TGCAGTGCTAGACTTGAAGGGGACTCCTATAATTCACCCCTCCACTTT.

This clonotype was counted a few times. The V and J genes are TRBV6-1 and TRBJ2-2; D unresolved. The CDR3 spans 14 residues. Per germline, CDR1 MNHNS and CDR2 SASEGT. Trimming pared 2 bases from V and 3 bases from J, leaving 7 bases between. The chain's CDR3 is CASSESFDTGELFF. As DNA, the CDR3 is TGTGCCAGCAGTGAAAGCTTTGACACCGGGGAGCTGTTTTTT.

This clonotype appeared many times. The V and J genes are TRBV12-3 or TRBV12-4 and TRBJ2-7; no definite D call. Trimming shortened V by 4 bases and J by 6 bases, and 7 bases separated the two germline ends. The CDR3 spans 11 residues. The CDR3 region is CASSSGTEQYF. The CDR3 DNA is TGTGCCAGCAGTTCCGGTACCGAGCAGTACTTC.

This clonotype showed up many times. The gene calls are TRBV11-2 and TRBJ2-1; D is perhaps TRBD2 (5 bases). The germline V gene encodes CDR1 SGHAT and CDR2 FQNNGV. CDR3 length equals 13 residues. V was shortened by 5 bases and J by 7 bases, with 12 bases between the two germline ends. The CDR3 DNA is TGTGCCAGCAGCCAAACGCGCGGGAATGAGCAGTTCTTC. Translating it yields CASSQTRGNEQFF.

This clonotype was counted at least ten times. The chain uses TRBV20-1 and TRBJ1-6; the match to TRBD1 covers 10 bases. CDR3 length: 15 residues. Germline V gene data show CDR1 as DFQATT and CDR2 as SNEGSKA (reference sequence). Trimming took 3 bases from V and 8 from J; bases not matched to a gene: 7. Here the CDR3 reads CSAREPGQGHSPLHF. In DNA, the CDR3 is TGCAGTGCTAGGGAGCCGGGACAGGGGCATTCACCCCTCCACTTT.

The chain combines TRBV6-1 with TRBJ2-5; TRBD2 matches at 16 bases. Germline V gene sequence: CDR1 MNHNS, CDR2 SASEGT. The CDR3 sequence is 15 residues long. Trimming removed 7 bases from V and 9 bases from J; junction bases left unmatched: 8. DNA of the CDR3: TGTGCCAGCACCGGGACTAGCGGGGGGGCCTTAGCCCAGTACTTC. It yields the protein CASTGTSGGALAQYF.

This clonotype was observed at least ten times. V is TRBV5-1 and J is TRBJ2-7, with no clear D. Trimming removed 6 bases at V and 4 bases at J, with 17 bases between. This CDR3 comprises 14 residues. CDR1 SGHRS and CDR2 YFSETQ come from the germline V gene. The CDR3 nucleotides read TGCGCCAGCACCAAGGCCCTTGATAGATACGAGCAGTACTTC. Encoded protein: CASTKALDRYEQYF.

This clonotype was counted only a few times. The genes are TRBV6-1 and TRBJ2-1; 13 positions agree with TRBD2. Germline CDR1 MNHNS, CDR2 SASEGT. This CDR3 is built from 13 residues. Trimming took 10 bases from V and 6 from J; bases not matched to a gene: 3. The CDR3 spells CAIRLAGGNEQFF. The CDR3 DNA sequence: TGTGCCATCCGACTAGCGGGGGGCAATGAGCAGTTCTTC.

The V call is TRBV24-1, the J call TRBJ2-2; a weak D match, TRBD1 (6 bases). V dropped 2 bases and J dropped 1 base, with 10 bases sitting between them. Germline loops: CDR1 KGHDR, CDR2 SFDVKD. There are 16 residues in the CDR3. CDR3 bases: TGTGCCACCAGTGATTCCGGCAGGGGGAACACCGGGGAGCTGTTTTTT. It specifies CATSDSGRGNTGELFF.

In its sample, this clonotype was seen many times. The chain is built from TRBV3-1 and TRBJ2-1; TRBD2 agrees at 10 bases. This CDR3 has 15 residues. The J segment lost 5 bases and the V segment lost 6 bases, leaving 7 bases of the junction unmatched. CDR1 LGHDT and CDR2 YNNKEL come from the germline V gene (reference sequence). Here the CDR3 reads CASSQTSGFHNEQFF. In nucleotides, the CDR3 is TGTGCCAGCAGTCAGACTAGCGGGTTTCACAATGAGCAGTTCTTC.

This clonotype was counted a few times. The genes are TRBV28 and TRBJ2-7, with D perhaps TRBD1 (5 bases). V was cut by 3 bases and J by 3 bases, with 9 bases left in between. Looked up from germline, CDR1 is MDHEN and CDR2 is SYDVKM. This CDR3 is 13 amino acids long. CDR3 region: CASSLPGFYEQYF. The CDR3 coding sequence is TGTGCCAGCAGTTTGCCAGGGTTCTACGAGCAGTACTTC.

This clonotype was seen many times. The rearrangement joins TRBV11-2 to TRBJ2-1; D is possibly TRBD2 (5 bases). Trimming removed 1 base at V and 10 bases at J, with 14 bases between. The germline V gene has CDR1 SGHAT and CDR2 FQNNGV. The CDR3 runs 14 residues. CDR3 in DNA: TGTGCCAGCAGCTTAGGAGCGCCCCGAGGGGAGCAGTTCTTC. It encodes CASSLGAPRGEQFF.

This clonotype was seen repeatedly, ten times or more. V and J are TRBV18 and TRBJ2-1; D perhaps matches TRBD2 (6 bases). CDR1 is KGHSH, CDR2 LQKENI, per germline. The CDR3 runs to 15 residues. V dropped 0 bases and J dropped 8 bases, with 14 bases sitting between them. The CDR3 DNA is TGTGCCAGCTCACCACCGCTAGCGCGAGGGCATGAGCAGTTCTTC. Its translation: CASSPPLARGHEQFF.

This clonotype was detected many times. The chain is built from TRBV7-3 and TRBJ2-7; D remains unclear. With 4 bases removed from V and 7 bases from J, the gap between germline ends came to 20 bases. Germline V CDR1 and CDR2: SGHTA, FQGTGA. The CDR3 sequence is 15 residues long. The CDR3 DNA follows: TGTGCCAGCAGCTCCCGGACCGGCCTTTTGGGTGAGCAGTACTTC. Translation gives CASSSRTGLLGEQYF.

This clonotype has ten or more counts. V gene TRBV7-8 combines with J gene TRBJ1-5; possibly TRBD1 for D (6 bases). Per germline, CDR1 SGHVS and CDR2 FQNEAQ. CDR3 length: 16 residues. Trimming removed 0 bases from V and 4 bases from J, with 13 bases in between. CDR3 residues: CASSLAHGGRNQPQHF. DNA for the CDR3: TGTGCCAGCAGCTTAGCGCATGGGGGGCGTAATCAGCCCCAGCATTTT.